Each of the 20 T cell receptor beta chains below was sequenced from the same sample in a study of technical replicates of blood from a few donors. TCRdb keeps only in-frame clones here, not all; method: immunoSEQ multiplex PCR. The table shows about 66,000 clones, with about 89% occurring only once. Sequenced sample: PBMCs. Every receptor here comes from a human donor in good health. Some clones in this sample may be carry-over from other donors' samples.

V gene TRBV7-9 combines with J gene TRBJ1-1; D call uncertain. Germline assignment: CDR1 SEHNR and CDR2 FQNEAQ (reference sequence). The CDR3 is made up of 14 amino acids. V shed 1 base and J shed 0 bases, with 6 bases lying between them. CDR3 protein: CASSLGEVNTEAFF. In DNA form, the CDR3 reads TGTGCCAGCAGCTTAGGGGAGGTGAACACTGAAGCTTTCTTT. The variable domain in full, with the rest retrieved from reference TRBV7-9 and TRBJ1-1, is DTGVSQNPRHKITKRGQNVTFRCDPISEHNRLYWYRQTLGQGPEFLTYFQNEAQLEKSRLLSDRFSAERPKGSFSTLEIQRTEQGDSAMYLCASSLGEVNTEAFFGQGTRLTVV.

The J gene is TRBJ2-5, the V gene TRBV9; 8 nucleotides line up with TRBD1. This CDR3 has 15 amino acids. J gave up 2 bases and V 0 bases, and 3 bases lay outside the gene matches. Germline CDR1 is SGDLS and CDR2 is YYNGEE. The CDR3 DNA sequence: TGTGCCAGCAGCGTAGGGACAGGGTATCAAGAGACCCAGTACTTC. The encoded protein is CASSVGTGYQETQYF. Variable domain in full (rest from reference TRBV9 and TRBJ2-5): DSGVTQTPKHLITATGQRVTLRCSPRSGDLSVYWYQQSLDQGLQFLIQYYNGEERAKGNILERFSAQQFPDLHSELNLSSLELGDSALYFCASSVGTGYQETQYFGPGTRLLVL.

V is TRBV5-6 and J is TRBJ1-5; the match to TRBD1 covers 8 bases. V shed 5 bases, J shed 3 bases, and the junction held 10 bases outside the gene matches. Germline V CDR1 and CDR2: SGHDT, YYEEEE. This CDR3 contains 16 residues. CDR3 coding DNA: TGTGCCAGCAGTCCTCGGACAGGGAGCAACAATCAGCCCCAGCATTTT. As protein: CASSPRTGSNNQPQHF.

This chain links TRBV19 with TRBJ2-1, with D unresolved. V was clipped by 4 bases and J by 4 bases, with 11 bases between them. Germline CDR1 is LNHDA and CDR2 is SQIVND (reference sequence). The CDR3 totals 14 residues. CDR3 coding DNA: TGTGCCAGTAGTAACGGCGGCAGTTACAATGAGCAGTTCTTC. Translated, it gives CASSNGGSYNEQFF.

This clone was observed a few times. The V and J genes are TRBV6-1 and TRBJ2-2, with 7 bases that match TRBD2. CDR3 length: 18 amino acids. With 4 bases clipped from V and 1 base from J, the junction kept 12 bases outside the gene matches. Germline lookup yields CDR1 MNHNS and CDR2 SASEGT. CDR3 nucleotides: TGTGCCAGCAGTGGGGGGGTGTGGCTAGCGGAGAACACCGGGGAGCTGTTTTTT. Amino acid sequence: CASSGGVWLAENTGELFF.

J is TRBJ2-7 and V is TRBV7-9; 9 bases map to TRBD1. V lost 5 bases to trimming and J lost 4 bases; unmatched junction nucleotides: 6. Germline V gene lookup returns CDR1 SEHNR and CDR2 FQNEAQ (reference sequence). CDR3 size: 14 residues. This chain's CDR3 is CASSPRDRAYEQYF. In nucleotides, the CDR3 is TGTGCCAGCAGCCCCCGGGACAGGGCGTACGAGCAGTACTTC.

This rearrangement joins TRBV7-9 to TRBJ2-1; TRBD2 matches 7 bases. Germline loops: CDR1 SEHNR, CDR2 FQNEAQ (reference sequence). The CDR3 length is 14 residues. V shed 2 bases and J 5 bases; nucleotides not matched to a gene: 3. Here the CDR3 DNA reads TGTGCCAGCAGCTTACGTGGACTAGACAATGAGCAGTTCTTC. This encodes CASSLRGLDNEQFF.

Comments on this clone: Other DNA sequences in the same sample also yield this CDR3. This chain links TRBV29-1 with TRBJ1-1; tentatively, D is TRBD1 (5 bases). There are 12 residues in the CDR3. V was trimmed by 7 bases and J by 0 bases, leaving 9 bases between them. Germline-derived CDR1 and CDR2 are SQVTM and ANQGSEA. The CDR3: CSADRLNTEAFF. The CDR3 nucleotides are TGCAGCGCCGACAGACTGAACACTGAAGCTTTCTTT.

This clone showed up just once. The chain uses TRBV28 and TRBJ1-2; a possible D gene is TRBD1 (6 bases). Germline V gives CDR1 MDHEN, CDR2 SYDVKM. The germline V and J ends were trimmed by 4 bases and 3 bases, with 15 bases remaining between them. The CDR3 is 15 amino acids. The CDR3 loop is CASSSSIQGHYGYTF. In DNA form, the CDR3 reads TGTGCCAGCAGTTCATCCATACAGGGTCACTATGGCTACACCTTC.

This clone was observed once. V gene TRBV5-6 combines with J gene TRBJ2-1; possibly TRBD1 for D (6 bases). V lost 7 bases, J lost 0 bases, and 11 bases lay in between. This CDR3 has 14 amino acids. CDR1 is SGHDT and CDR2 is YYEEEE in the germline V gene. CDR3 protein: CASAQGGSYNEQFF. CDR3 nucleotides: TGTGCCAGCGCCCAAGGGGGCTCCTACAATGAGCAGTTCTTC. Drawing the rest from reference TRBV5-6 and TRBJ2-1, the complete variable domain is DAGVTQSPTHLIKTRGQQVTLRCSPKSGHDTVSWYQQALGQGPQFIFQYYEEEERQRGNFPDRFSGHQFPNYSSELNVNALLLGDSALYLCASAQGGSYNEQFFGPGTRLTVL.

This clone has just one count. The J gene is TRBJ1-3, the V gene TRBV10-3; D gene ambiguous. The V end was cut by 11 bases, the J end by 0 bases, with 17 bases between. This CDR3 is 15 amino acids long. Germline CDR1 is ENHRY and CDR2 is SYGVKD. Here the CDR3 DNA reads TGTGCCTCCTTTAGCGGAGCGAGCTCTGGAAACACCATATATTTT. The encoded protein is CASFSGASSGNTIYF.

CDR3 in DNA: TGCGCCAGCAGCCCAAGCGGGAGAGACTACAATGAGCAGTTCTTC. Translated, it gives CASSPSGRDYNEQFF. V and J are TRBV4-1 and TRBJ2-1; 8 nucleotides align to TRBD2. The J segment lost 3 bases and the V segment lost 4 bases, leaving 5 bases of the junction unmatched. Germline loops: CDR1 MGHRA, CDR2 YSYEKL. The CDR3 contains 15 residues.

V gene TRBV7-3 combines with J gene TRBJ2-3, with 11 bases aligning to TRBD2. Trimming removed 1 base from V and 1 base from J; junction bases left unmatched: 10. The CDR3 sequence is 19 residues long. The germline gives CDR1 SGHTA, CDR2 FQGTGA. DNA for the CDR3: TGTGCCAGCAGCTTAAGGTCCTTAGCGGGAGGGGGGGGCACAGATACGCAGTATTTT. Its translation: CASSLRSLAGGGGTDTQYF.

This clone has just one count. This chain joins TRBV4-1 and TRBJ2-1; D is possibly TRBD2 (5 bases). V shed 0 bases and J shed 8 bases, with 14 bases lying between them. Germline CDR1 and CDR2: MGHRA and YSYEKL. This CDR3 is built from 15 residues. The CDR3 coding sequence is TGCGCCAGCAGCCAAGATGAGAGGGTTAGCGATGAGCAGTTCTTC. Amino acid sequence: CASSQDERVSDEQFF.

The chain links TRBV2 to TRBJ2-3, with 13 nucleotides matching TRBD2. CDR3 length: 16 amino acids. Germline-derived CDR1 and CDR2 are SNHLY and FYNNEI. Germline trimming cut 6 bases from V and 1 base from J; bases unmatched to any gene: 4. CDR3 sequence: CASRTSGRPRTDTQYF. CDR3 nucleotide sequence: TGTGCCAGCAGGACTAGCGGGAGGCCGCGCACAGATACGCAGTATTTT.

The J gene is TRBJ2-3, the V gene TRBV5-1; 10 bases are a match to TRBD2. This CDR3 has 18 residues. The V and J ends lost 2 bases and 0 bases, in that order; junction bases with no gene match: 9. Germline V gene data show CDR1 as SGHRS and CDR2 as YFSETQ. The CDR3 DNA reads TGCGCCAGCAGCTTCTTGGCTAGCGGGGGACCTAGCACAGATACGCAGTATTTT. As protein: CASSFLASGGPSTDTQYF.

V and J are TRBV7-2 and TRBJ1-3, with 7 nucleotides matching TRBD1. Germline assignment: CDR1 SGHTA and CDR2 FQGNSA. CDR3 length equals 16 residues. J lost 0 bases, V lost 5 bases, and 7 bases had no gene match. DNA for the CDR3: TGTGCCAGCAGCCCAAAGCAGGGGGTCTCTGGAAACACCATATATTTT. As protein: CASSPKQGVSGNTIYF.

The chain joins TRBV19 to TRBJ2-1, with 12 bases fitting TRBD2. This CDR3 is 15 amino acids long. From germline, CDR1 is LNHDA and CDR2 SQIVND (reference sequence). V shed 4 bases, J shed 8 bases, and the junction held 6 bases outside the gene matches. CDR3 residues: CASSNTLAGGHEQFF. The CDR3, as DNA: TGTGCCAGTAGTAACACTCTAGCGGGGGGGCATGAGCAGTTCTTC.

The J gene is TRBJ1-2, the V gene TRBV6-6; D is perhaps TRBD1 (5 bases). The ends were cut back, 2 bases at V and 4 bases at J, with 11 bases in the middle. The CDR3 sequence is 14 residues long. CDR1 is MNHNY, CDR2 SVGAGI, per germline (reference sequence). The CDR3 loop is CASSYGGAGYGYTF. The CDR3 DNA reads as TGTGCCAGCAGTTACGGCGGGGCAGGCTATGGCTACACCTTC.

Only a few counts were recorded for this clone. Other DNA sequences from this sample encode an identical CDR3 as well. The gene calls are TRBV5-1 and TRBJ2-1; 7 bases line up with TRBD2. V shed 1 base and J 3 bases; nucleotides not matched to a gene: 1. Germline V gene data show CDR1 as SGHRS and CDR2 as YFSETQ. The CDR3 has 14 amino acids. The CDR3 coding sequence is TGCGCCAGCAGCTTGTCGGGGGGCTACAATGAGCAGTTCTTC. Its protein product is CASSLSGGYNEQFF.